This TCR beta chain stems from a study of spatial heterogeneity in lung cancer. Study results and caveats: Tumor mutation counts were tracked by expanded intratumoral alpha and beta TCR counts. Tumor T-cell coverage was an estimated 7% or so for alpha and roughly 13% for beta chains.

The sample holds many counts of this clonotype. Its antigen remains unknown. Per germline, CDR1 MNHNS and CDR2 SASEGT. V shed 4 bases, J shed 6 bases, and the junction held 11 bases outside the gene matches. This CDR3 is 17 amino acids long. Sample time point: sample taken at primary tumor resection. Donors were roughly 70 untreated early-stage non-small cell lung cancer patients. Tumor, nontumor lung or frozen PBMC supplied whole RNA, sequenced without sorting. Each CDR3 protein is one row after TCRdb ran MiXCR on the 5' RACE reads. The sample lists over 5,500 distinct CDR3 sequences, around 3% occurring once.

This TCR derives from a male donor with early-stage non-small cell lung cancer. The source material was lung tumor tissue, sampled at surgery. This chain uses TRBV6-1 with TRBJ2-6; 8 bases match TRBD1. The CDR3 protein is CASSGGQENFVANVLTF. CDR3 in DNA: TGTGCCAGCAGTGGGGGACAGGAGAATTTTGTGGCCAACGTCCTGACTTTC.